This TCR beta chain was recorded in a study of blood T cell repertoires in COVID-19. For the study at large: Spain, Italy and the United States supplied samples that represented acute and convalescent COVID-19.

In the original analysis: Reference gene primer amplification gave nucleated cell count estimates. Some clones are missing from TCRdb's copy, which holds only in-frame ones; the method was immunoSEQ multiplex PCR. Clone size and the V and J calls come from that table; the DNA yielded D and trimming. The sample includes 30,000 to 35,000 clones, about 89% of them seen just once. This CDR3 is built from 14 residues. The V gene's germline CDR1 is MDHEN and CDR2 SYDVKM. With 4 bases removed from V and 3 bases from J, the gap between germline ends came to 12 bases. The sequence came from a human donor in a cohort sampled during active COVID-19. Sequenced: peripheral blood. V and J are TRBV28 and TRBJ1-1; D not certain. The CDR3, as DNA: TGTGCCAGCAGTTCAGGTACAAAGGACACTGAAGCTTTCTTT. Its translation is CASSSGTKDTEAFF.